This T cell receptor (beta chain) is from a study of T cell responses to AZD1222 COVID-19 vaccine. TCRdb's copy holds only in-frame clones and misses some; the assay was immunoSEQ multiplex PCR. The sample includes around 160,000 clones, around 90% of them seen just once. Pooling was applied to second doses at about 4 or about 12 weeks. Trimming stripped 2 bases from V and 0 bases from J, with 10 bases between. This CDR3 contains 15 residues. CDR1 and CDR2 (germline): WSHSY, SAAADI. This specimen consisted of peripheral blood, obtained 28 days after the second AZD1222 dose. The source is an adult who received the AZD1222 COVID-19 vaccine. The V and J genes are TRBV10-2 and TRBJ1-1; the D is unclear. CDR3: CASSETRHMNTEAFF. The CDR3 DNA follows: TGCGCCAGCAGTGAGACTAGACACATGAACACTGAAGCTTTCTTT.